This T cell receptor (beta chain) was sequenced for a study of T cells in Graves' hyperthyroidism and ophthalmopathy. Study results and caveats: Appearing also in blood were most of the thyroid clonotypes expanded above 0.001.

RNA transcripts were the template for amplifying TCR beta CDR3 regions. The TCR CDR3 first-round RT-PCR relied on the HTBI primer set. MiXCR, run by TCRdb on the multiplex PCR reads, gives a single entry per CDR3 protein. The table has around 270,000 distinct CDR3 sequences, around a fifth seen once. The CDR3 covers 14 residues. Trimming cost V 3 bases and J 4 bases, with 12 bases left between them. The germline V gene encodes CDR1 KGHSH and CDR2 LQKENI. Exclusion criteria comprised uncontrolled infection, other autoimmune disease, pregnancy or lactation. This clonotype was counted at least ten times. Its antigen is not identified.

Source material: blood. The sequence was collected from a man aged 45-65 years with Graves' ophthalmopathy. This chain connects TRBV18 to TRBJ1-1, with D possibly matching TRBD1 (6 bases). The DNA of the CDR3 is TGTGCCAGCTCACCCCCTCGGGGGCTCACTGAAGCTTTCTTT. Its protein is CASSPPRGLTEAFF.